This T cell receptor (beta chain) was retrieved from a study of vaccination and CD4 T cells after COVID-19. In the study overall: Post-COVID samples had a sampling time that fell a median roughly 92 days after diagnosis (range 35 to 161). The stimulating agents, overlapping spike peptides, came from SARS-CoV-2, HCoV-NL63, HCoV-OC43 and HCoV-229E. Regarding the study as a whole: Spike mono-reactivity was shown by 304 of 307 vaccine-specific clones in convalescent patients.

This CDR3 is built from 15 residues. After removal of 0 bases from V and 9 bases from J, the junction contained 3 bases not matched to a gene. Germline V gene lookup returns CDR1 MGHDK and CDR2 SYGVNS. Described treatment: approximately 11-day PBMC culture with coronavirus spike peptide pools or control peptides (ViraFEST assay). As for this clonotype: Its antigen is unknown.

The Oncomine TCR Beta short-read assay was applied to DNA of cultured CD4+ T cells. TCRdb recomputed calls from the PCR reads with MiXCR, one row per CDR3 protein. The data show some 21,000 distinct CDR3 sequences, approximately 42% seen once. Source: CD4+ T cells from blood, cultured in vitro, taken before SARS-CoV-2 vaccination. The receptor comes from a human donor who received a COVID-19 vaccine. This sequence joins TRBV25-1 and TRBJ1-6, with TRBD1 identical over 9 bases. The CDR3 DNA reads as TGTGCCAGCAGTGAATATAGACAGGGGGGTTCACCCCTCCACTTT. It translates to CASSEYRQGGSPLHF.